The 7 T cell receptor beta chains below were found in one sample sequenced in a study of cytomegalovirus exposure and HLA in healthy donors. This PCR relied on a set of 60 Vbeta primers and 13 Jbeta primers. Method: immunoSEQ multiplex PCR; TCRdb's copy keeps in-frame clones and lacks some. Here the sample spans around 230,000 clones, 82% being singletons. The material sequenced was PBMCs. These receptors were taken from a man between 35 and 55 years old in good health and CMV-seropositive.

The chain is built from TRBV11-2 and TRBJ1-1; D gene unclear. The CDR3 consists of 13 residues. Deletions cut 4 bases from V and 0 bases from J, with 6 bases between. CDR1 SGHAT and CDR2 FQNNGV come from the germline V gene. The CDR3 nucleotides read TGTGCCAGCAGCTCGCACATGAACACTGAAGCTTTCTTT. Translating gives CASSSHMNTEAFF.

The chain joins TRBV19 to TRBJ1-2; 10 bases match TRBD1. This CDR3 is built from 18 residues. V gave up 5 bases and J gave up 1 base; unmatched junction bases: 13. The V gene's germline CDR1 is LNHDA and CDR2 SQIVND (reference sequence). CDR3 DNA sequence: TGTGCCAGTAGTTCCCGGGACAGGGGTATCCCAAATAACTATGGCTACACCTTC. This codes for CASSSRDRGIPNNYGYTF. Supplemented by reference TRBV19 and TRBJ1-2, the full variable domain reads DGGITQSPKYLFRKEGQNVTLSCEQNLNHDAMYWYRQDPGQGLRLIYYSQIVNDFQKGDIAEGYSVSREKKESFPLTVTSAQKNPTAFYLCASSSRDRGIPNNYGYTFGSGTRLTVV.

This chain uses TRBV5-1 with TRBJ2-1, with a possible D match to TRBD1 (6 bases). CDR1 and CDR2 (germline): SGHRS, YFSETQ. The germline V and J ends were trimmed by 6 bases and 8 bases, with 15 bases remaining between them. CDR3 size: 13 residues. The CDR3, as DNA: TGCGCCAGCACCCCAGGGGCTGGGGATGAGCAGTTCTTC. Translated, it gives CASTPGAGDEQFF.

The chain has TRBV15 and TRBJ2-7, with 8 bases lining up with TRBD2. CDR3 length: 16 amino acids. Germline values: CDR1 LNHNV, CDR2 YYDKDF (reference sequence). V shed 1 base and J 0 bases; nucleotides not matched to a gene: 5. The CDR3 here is CATSRGTSGSSYEQYV. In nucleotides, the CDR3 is TGTGCCACCAGCAGAGGTACTAGCGGTAGCTCCTACGAGCAGTACGTC.

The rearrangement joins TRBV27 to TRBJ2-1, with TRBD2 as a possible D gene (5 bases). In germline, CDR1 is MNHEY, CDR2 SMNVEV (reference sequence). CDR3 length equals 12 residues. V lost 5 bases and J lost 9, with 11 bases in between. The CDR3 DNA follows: TGTGCCAGCAGTCTTACTAGATCTGAGCAGTTCTTC. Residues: CASSLTRSEQFF.

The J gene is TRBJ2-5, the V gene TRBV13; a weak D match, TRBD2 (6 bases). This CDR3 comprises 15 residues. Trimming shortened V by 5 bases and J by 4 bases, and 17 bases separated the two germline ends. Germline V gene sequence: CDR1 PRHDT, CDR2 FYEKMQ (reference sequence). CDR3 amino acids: CASSPRRLGGETQYF. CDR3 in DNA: TGTGCCAGCAGCCCAAGGAGGTTGGGAGGAGAGACCCAGTACTTC. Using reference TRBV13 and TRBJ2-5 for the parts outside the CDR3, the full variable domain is AAGVIQSPRHLIKEKRETATLKCYPIPRHDTVYWYQQGPGQDPQFLISFYEKMQSDKGSIPDRFSAQQFSDYHSELNMSSLELGDSALYFCASSPRRLGGETQYFGPGTRLLVL.

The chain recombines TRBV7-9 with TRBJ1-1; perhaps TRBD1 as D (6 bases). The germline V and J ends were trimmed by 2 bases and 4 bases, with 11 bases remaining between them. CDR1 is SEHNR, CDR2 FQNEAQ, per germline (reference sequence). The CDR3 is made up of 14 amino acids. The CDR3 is CASSLPTGITEAFF. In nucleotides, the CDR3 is TGTGCCAGCAGCTTACCCACAGGGATCACTGAAGCTTTCTTT.